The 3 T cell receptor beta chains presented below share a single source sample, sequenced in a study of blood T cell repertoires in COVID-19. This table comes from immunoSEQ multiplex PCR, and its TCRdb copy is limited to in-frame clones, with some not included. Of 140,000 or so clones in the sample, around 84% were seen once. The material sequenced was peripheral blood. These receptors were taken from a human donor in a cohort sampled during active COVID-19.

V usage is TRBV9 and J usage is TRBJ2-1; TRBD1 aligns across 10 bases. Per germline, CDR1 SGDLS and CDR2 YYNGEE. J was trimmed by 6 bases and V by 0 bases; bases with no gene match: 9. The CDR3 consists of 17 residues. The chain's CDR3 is CASSVAAPGQGPNEQFF. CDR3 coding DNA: TGTGCCAGCAGCGTAGCCGCACCGGGACAGGGGCCCAATGAGCAGTTCTTC.

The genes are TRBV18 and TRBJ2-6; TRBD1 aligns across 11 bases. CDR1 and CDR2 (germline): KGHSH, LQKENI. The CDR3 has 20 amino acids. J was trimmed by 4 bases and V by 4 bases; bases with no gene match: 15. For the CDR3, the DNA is TGTGCCAGCTCACTCCGGACAGGGGGCATACTTACACCCGGGGCCAACGTCCTGACTTTC. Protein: CASSLRTGGILTPGANVLTF.

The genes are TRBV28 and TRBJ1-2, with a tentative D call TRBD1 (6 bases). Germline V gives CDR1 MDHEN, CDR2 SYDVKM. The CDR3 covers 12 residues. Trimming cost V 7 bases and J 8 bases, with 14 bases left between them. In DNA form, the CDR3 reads TGTGCCAGCATGGCCAGGGGTCAAGGCTACACCTTC. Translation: CASMARGQGYTF.